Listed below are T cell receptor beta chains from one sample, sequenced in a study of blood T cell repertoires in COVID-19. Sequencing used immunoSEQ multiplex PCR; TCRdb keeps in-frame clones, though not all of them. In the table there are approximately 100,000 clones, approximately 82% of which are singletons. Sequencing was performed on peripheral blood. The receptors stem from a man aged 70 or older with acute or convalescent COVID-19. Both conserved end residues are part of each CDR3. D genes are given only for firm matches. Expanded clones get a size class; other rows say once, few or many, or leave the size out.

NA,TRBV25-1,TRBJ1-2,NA,CASSEYNGAGYTF,TGTGCCAGCAGTGAGTACAATGGGGCTGGCTACACCTTC
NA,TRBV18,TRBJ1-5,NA,CASSPPWQRRPQHF,TGTGCCAGCTCACCACCGTGGCAGCGACGGCCCCAGCATTTT
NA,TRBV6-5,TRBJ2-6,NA,CASSHSRSGANVLTF,TGTGCCAGCAGTCACTCGCGATCTGGGGCCAACGTCCTGACTTTC
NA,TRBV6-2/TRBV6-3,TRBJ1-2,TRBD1,CASSKTGTNYGYTF,TGTGCCAGCAGTAAGACAGGGACTAACTATGGCTACACCTTC
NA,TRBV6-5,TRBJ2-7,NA,CASRLGGTGNDEQYF,TGTGCCAGCAGACTGGGAGGGACAGGTAACGACGAGCAGTACTTC
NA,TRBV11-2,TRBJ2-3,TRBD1,CASSSQTGGDTQYF,TGTGCCAGCAGCTCGCAAACAGGGGGCGATACGCAGTATTTT
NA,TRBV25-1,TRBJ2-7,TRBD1,CASSDWKGQSSYEQYF,TGTGCCAGCAGTGATTGGAAGGGACAGAGCTCCTACGAGCAGTACTTC
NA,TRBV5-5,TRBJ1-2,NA,CASSFEPSTYTF,TGTGCCAGCAGCTTCGAGCCCTCCACCTACACCTTC
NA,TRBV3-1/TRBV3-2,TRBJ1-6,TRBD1,CASSLRTGGVGSPLHF,TGTGCCAGCAGCCTGAGGACAGGGGGCGTGGGTTCACCCCTCCACTTT
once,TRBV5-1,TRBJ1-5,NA,CASSLGNGQPQHF,TGCGCCAGCAGCTTGGGGAACGGGCAGCCCCAGCATTTT
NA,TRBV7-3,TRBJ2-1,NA,CASSKRSYNEQFF,TGTGCCAGCAGCAAAAGGAGCTACAATGAGCAGTTCTTC
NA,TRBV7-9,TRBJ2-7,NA,CASSSQGGIPSYEQYF,TGTGCCAGCAGCTCCCAGGGGGGAATCCCCTCCTACGAGCAGTACTTC
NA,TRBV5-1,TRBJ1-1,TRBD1,CASSVRGDTEAFF,TGCGCCAGCAGTGTCAGGGGGGATACTGAAGCTTTCTTT
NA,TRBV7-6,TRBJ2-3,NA,CASSTHYDSPSVTDTQYF,TGTGCCAGCAGCACCCACTACGACTCGCCCTCCGTCACAGATACGCAGTATTTT
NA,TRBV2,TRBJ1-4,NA,CASSDVVSGEKLFF,TGTGCCAGCAGTGACGTCGTTAGCGGCGAAAAACTGTTTTTT
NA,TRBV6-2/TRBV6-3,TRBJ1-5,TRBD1,CASSRMDRGLMGQPQHF,TGTGCCAGCAGTAGGATGGACAGGGGGCTGATGGGGCAGCCCCAGCATTTT
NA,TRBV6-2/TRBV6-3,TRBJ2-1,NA,CASSYLGLSNEQFF,TGTGCCAGCAGTTACTTGGGGCTATCCAATGAGCAGTTCTTC